The T cell receptor beta chain under discussion was sequenced for a study of shared clonotypes between healthy human individuals. The CDR3 totals 16 residues. CDR1 SGHRS and CDR2 YFSETQ come from the germline V gene. V lost 4 bases, J lost 6 bases, and 12 bases stayed unmatched. The data were produced by immunoSEQ multiplex PCR, yet TCRdb's version contains in-frame clones alone and is incomplete. The data show about 2.1 million clones, just under 95% seen once. Naive CD8 cells lacked CD45RO, underwent positive selection for CCR7 and left out terminally differentiated effector memory CD45RA+ cells. The sequenced sample consisted of naive CD8+ T cells from PBMCs. The source is a man between 18 and 29 years old in good health. Some clones in this sample may be carry-over from other donors' samples. The chain recombines TRBV5-1 with TRBJ1-2; the match to TRBD1 covers 10 bases. The CDR3 nucleotides are TGCGCCAGCAGCCCTAATTTTGGACAGGGGGTGGATGGCTACACCTTC. It yields the protein CASSPNFGQGVDGYTF.